The rows below give T cell receptor beta chains drawn from one sample of a study of T cells in Graves' hyperthyroidism and ophthalmopathy. In TCRdb, the multiplex PCR reads were re-called with MiXCR into one record per CDR3 protein. This table has over 500,000 distinct CDR3 sequences, less than 15% appearing once. Specimen: blood. The receptors were sampled from a woman aged 35 to 49 with Graves' hyperthyroidism. Both conserved end residues are part of each CDR3. A D gene is named only where the DNA matches it firmly. Rows give clone size only sometimes, using once, few, many, or a class for an expanded clone.

j_call	d_call	clone_size	v_call	cdr3_nt	cdr3_aa
TRBJ1-1	-	many	TRBV11-3	TGTGCCAGCAGCTTGGGACCTCGTCCGGACCCCACTGAAGCTTTCTTT	CASSLGPRPDPTEAFF
TRBJ1-1	-	few	TRBV15	TGTGCCACCAGCAGGGAGAGTGCAACTGAAGCTTTCTTT	CATSRESATEAFF
TRBJ1-5	-	-	TRBV10-3	TGTGCCATCAGCCAAGGGGACGGTCAGCCCCAGCATTTT	CAISQGDGQPQHF
TRBJ1-2	-	few	TRBV25-1	TGTGCCAGCAGTGAACTACAGGGAGTTGGCTACACCTTC	CASSELQGVGYTF
TRBJ1-5	-	-	TRBV18	TGTGCCAGCTCCCTTTTTGAGGGGCAGGGTCAGCCCCAGCATTTT	CASSLFEGQGQPQHF
TRBJ2-1	-	many	TRBV24-1	TGTGCCACCAGTGATTTGCGTTCCGCCGGCTCCTACAATGAGCAGTTCTTC	CATSDLRSAGSYNEQFF
TRBJ2-7	TRBD1	few	TRBV15	TGTGCCACCAGCACGGGCCGGGACAGGGGAACCTACGAGCAGTACTTC	CATSTGRDRGTYEQYF
TRBJ2-7	TRBD2	-	TRBV6-5	TGTGCCAGCAGTTCCTCTCCCGGGACTAGAAACTACGAGCAGTACTTC	CASSSSPGTRNYEQYF
TRBJ1-6	TRBD1	-	TRBV20-1	TGCAGTGCTAGAAGCTCCGGGACAGGGAACTCACCCCTCCACTTT	CSARSSGTGNSPLHF
TRBJ2-5	TRBD1	few	TRBV20-1	TGCAGTGCTACCAACCCGGGACAGGGGTCTCAAGAGACCCAGTACTTC	CSATNPGQGSQETQYF
TRBJ2-2	TRBD1	many	TRBV7-2	TGTGCCAGCAGTCCTAGACAGGGCCTGAACACCGGGGAGCTGTTTTTT	CASSPRQGLNTGELFF
TRBJ2-5	TRBD2	-	TRBV5-1	TGCGCCAGCAGCAACGGACTAGCGGGACGGGAGACCCAGTACTTC	CASSNGLAGRETQYF
TRBJ2-4	-	-	TRBV15	TGTGCCACCCGTACGACAGATGCCAAAAACATTCAGTACTTC	CATRTTDAKNIQYF
TRBJ2-5	TRBD1	many	TRBV29-1	TGCAGCGCAGGACAGGGCGGAGAGACCCAGTACTTC	CSAGQGGETQYF
TRBJ1-1	-	many	TRBV7-9	TGTGCCAGCAGTTCGGGGAAAAACACTGAAGCTTTCTTT	CASSSGKNTEAFF
TRBJ1-2	TRBD1	many	TRBV28	TGTGCCAGCAGCTCCGACAGGGGGAACGGCTACACCTTC	CASSSDRGNGYTF
TRBJ2-2	TRBD1	few	TRBV19	TGTGCCAGTACCGCACAGGGGGCGAACACCGGGGAGCTGTTTTTT	CASTAQGANTGELFF
TRBJ2-7	TRBD2	many	TRBV11-2	TGTGCCAGCAGTCTCGGGACTAGCGGGAGCTCCTACGAGCAGTACTTC	CASSLGTSGSSYEQYF
TRBJ1-5	-	-	TRBV20-1	TGCAGTGCTAGAGCCAGTGATCAGCCCCAGCATTTT	CSARASDQPQHF
TRBJ2-5	-	many	TRBV11-3	TGTGCCAGCAGCCTAAAACAGGGTCCCCAAGAGACCCAGTACTTC	CASSLKQGPQETQYF
TRBJ1-1	-	-	TRBV5-5	TGTGCCAGCAGCTTGGAAAGGAACGCTGAAGCTTTCTTT	CASSLERNAEAFF
TRBJ2-7	TRBD2	-	TRBV20-1	TGCAGTGCTACTTTACTAGCGGTTTCCTACGAGCAGTACTTC	CSATLLAVSYEQYF
TRBJ2-7	TRBD1	many	TRBV28	TGTGCCAGCAGTGCCCGACAGGGGCTCGAGCAGTACTTC	CASSARQGLEQYF
TRBJ1-1	-	few	TRBV20-1	TGCAGTGCTAGACAAGAGGCGGTGAACACTGAAGCTTTCTTT	CSARQEAVNTEAFF
TRBJ2-7	TRBD2	many	TRBV27	TGTGCCAGCAGTATAACGGGACTAAACACCTACGAGCAGTACTTC	CASSITGLNTYEQYF
TRBJ2-1	TRBD2	-	TRBV6-1	TGTGCCAGCAATGCCAGAGGTACCGGGACTAGTGTCAATGAGCAGTTCTTC	CASNARGTGTSVNEQFF
TRBJ1-2	-	-	TRBV28	TGTGCCAGCAGTTGGGAGTTAGCTAACTATGGCTACACCTTC	CASSWELANYGYTF
TRBJ1-1	TRBD1	-	TRBV20-1	TGCAGTGCTAGATCCGGGACAGGGGGCCGCATCGATATGAACACTGAAGCTTTCTTT	CSARSGTGGRIDMNTEAFF